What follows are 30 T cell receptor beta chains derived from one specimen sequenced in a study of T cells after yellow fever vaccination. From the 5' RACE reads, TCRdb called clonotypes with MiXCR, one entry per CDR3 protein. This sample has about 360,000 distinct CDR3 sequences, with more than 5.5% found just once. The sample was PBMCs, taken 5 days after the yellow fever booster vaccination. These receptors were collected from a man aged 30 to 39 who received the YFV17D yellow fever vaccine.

The CDR3, as DNA: TGTGCCACCAGCAGAGGGGGGGTACCCGACAATGAGCAGTTCTTC. Translation gives CATSRGGVPDNEQFF. The rearrangement links TRBV15 to TRBJ2-1; tentatively, D is TRBD2 (6 bases). Germline V gene data show CDR1 as LNHNV and CDR2 as YYDKDF (reference sequence). The CDR3 runs to 15 residues. Trimming took 1 base from V and 5 from J, leaving 12 bases between them. Full variable domain (remainder filled in from reference TRBV15 and TRBJ2-1): DAMVIQNPRYQVTQFGKPVTLSCSQTLNHNVMYWYQQKSSQAPKLLFHYYDKDFNNEADTPDNFQSRRPNTSFCFLDIRSPGLGDTAMYLCATSRGGVPDNEQFFGPGTRLTVL.

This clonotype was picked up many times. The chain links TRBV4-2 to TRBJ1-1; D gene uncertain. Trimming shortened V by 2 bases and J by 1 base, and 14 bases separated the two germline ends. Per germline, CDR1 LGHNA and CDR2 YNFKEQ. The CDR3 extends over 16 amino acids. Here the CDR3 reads CASSQKRTAANTEAFF. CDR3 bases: TGTGCCAGCAGCCAAAAAAGGACGGCTGCGAACACTGAAGCTTTCTTT.

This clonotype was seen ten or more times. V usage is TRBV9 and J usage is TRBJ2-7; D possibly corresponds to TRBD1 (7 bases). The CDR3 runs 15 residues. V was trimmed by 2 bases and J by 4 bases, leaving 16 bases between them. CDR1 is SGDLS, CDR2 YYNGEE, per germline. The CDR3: CASSVSGQAGYEQYF. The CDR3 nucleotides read TGTGCCAGCAGCGTTTCTGGACAGGCGGGGTACGAGCAGTACTTC.

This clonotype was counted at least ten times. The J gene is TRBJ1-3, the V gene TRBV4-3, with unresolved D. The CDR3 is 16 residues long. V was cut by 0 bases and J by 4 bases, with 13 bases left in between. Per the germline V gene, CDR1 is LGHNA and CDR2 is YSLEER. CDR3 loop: CASSQEITNSGNTIYF. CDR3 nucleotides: TGCGCCAGCAGCCAAGAGATAACAAATTCCGGAAACACCATATATTTT.

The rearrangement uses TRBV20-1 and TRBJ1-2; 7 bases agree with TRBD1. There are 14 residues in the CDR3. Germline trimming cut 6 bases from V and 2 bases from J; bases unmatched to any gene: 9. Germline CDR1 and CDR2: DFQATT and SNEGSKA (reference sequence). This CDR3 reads CSAPRGGGNYGYTF. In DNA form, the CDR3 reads TGCAGTGCCCCCAGGGGGGGCGGGAACTATGGCTACACCTTC.

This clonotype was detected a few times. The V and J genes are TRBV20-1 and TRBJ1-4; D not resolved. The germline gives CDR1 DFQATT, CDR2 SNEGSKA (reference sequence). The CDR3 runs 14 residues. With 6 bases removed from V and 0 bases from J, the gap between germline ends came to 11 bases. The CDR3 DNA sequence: TGCAGTGCGGCGGAGGACGCAACTAATGAAAAACTGTTTTTT. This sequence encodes CSAAEDATNEKLFF.

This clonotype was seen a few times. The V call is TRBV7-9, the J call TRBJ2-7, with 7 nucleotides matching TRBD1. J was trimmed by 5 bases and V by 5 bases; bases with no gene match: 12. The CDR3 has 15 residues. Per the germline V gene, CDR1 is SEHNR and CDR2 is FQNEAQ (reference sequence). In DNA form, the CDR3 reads TGTGCCAGCAGCCGCCCTGGGAGACAGGGAAACGAGCAGTACTTC. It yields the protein CASSRPGRQGNEQYF.

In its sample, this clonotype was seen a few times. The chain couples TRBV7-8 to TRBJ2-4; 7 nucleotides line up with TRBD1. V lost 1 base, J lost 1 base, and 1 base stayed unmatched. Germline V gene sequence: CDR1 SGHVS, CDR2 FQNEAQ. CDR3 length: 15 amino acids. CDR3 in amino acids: CASSLVTGAKNIQYF. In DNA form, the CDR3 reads TGTGCCAGCAGCTTAGTGACAGGGGCCAAAAACATTCAGTACTTC.

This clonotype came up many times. The CDR3 spells CSAQVGGGTYEQYF. As DNA, the CDR3 is TGCAGCGCCCAGGTGGGCGGGGGGACCTACGAGCAGTACTTC. The gene calls are TRBV29-1 and TRBJ2-7; 8 bases match TRBD2. The V segment lost 7 bases and the J segment 2 bases; nucleotides outside the gene matches: 10. The germline V gene encodes CDR1 SQVTM and CDR2 ANQGSEA. The CDR3 is made up of 14 amino acids.

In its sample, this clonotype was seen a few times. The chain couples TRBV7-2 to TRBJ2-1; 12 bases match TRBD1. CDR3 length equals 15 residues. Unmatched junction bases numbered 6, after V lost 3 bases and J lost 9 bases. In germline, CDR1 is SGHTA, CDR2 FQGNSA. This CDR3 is CASSFTGTGGTEQFF. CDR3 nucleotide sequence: TGTGCCAGCAGCTTTACCGGGACAGGGGGCACTGAGCAGTTCTTC.

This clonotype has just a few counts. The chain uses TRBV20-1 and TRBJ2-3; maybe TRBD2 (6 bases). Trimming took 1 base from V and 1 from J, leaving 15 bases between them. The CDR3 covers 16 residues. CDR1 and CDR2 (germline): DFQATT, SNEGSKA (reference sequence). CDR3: CSARVLADPRTDTQYF. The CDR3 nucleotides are TGCAGTGCTAGAGTTTTAGCGGATCCCCGCACAGATACGCAGTATTTT.

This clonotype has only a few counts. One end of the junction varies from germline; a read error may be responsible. The CDR3 sequence: CASSVGTQIEIQYF. In DNA, the CDR3 is TGTGCCAGCAGCGTAGGAACCCAAATTGAGATCCAGTACTTC. The V gene is TRBV9, the J gene TRBJ2-5; D gene unclear. The germline V gene encodes CDR1 SGDLS and CDR2 YYNGEE. CDR3 length equals 14 residues.

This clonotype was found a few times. The CDR3 here is CASSLLASGLSYEQYF. Written as DNA, the CDR3 is TGTGCCAGCAGCTTACTCGCTAGCGGACTTTCCTACGAGCAGTACTTC. The chain links TRBV11-2 to TRBJ2-7; 7 bases are shared with TRBD2. After removal of 2 bases from V and 1 base from J, the junction contained 8 bases not matched to a gene. CDR3 length equals 16 residues. Germline V gene sequence: CDR1 SGHAT, CDR2 FQNNGV.

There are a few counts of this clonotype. The CDR3, as DNA: TGCAGTGCCCCGGGCCCAATGGGACTAGTTGGGTACGAGCAGTACTTC. This codes for CSAPGPMGLVGYEQYF. The gene calls are TRBV20-1 and TRBJ2-7; 8 nucleotides align to TRBD2. Unmatched junction bases numbered 17, after V lost 6 bases and J lost 4 bases. Germline V gene data show CDR1 as DFQATT and CDR2 as SNEGSKA (reference sequence). This CDR3 region has 16 residues.

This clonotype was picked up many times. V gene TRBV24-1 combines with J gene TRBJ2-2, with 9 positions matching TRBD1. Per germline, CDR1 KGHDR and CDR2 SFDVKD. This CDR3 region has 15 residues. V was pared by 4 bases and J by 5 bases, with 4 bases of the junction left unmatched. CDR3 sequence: CATSDPGTGTGELFF. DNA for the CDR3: TGTGCCACCAGTGACCCGGGGACAGGGACCGGGGAGCTGTTTTTT.

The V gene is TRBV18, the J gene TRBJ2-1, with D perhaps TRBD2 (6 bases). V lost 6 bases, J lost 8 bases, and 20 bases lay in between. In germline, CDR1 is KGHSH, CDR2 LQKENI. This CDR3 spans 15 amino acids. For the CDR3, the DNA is TGTGCCAGCTCGCCGCGGGACGGCCTTCGGTATGAGCAGTTCTTC. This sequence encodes CASSPRDGLRYEQFF.

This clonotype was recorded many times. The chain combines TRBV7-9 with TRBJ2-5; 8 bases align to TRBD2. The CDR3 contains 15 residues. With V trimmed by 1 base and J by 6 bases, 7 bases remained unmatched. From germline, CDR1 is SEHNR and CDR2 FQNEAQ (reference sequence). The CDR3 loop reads CASSLVGLAGKTQYF. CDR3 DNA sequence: TGTGCCAGCAGCTTAGTAGGTCTAGCGGGCAAGACCCAGTACTTC.

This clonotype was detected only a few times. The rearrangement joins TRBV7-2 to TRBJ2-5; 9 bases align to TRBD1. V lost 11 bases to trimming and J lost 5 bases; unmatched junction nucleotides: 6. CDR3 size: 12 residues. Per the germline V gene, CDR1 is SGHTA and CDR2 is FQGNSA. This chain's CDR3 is CAEQGAGETQYF. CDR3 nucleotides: TGTGCCGAACAGGGGGCTGGGGAGACCCAGTACTTC. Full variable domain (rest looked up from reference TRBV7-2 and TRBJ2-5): GAGVSQSPSNKVTEKGKDVELRCDPISGHTALYWYRQSLGQGLEFLIYFQGNSAPDKSGLPSDRFSAERTGGSVSTLTIQRTQQEDSAVYLCAEQGAGETQYFGPGTRLLVL.

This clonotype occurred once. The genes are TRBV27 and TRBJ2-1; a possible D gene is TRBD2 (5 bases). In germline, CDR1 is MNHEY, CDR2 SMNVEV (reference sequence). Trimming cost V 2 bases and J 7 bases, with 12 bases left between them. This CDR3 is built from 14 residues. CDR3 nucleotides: TGTGCCAGCAGTTTAGAGGGCTTCTCTAATGAGCAGTTCTTC. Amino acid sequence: CASSLEGFSNEQFF.

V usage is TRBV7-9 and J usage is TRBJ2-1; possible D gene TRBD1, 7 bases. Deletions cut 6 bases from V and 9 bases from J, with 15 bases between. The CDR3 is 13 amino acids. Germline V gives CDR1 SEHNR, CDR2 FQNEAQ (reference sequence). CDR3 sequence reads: CASSFGTAGEQFF. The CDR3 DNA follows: TGTGCCAGCAGTTTTGGGACAGCGGGTGAGCAGTTCTTC.

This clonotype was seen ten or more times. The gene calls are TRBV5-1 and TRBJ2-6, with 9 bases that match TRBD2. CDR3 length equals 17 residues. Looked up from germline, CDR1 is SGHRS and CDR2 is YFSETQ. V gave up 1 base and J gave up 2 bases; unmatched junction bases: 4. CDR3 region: CASSLRASGTGANVLTF. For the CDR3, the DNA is TGCGCCAGCAGCTTGCGGGCTAGCGGGACTGGGGCCAACGTCCTGACTTTC.

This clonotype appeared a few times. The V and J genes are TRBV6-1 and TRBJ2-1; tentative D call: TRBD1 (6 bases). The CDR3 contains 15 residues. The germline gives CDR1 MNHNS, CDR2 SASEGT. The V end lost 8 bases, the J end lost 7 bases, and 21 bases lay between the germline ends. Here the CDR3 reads CASRSDRTDRNEQFF. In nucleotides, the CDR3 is TGTGCCAGCCGCAGTGACAGGACGGATCGGAATGAGCAGTTCTTC.

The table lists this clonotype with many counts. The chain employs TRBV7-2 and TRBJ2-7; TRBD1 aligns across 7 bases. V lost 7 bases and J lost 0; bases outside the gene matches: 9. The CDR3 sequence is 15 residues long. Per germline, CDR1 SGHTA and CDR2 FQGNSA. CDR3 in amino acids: CASTPGQASSYEQYF. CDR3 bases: TGTGCCAGCACCCCCGGACAGGCGAGCTCCTACGAGCAGTACTTC.

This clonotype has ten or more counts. This CDR3 reads CASRGRGGGELFF. Here the CDR3 DNA reads TGTGCCAGCAGGGGCAGGGGTGGCGGGGAGCTGTTTTTT. The chain recombines TRBV11-2 with TRBJ2-2; tentative D call: TRBD1 (6 bases). Germline loops: CDR1 SGHAT, CDR2 FQNNGV. The CDR3 totals 13 residues. The V end was cut by 6 bases, the J end by 7 bases, with 12 bases between.

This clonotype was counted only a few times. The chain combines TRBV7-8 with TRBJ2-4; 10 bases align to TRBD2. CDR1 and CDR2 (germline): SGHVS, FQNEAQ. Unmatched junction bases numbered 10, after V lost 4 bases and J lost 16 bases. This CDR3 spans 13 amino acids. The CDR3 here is CASSSTAGGQHYF. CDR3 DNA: TGTGCCAGCAGCTCTACAGCGGGAGGGCAGCATTACTTC.

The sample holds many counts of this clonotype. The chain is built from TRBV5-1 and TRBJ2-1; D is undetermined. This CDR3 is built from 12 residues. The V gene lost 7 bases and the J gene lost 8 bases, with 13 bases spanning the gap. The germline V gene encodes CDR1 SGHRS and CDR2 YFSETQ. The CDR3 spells CASWSFPYEQFF. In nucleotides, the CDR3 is TGCGCCAGCTGGAGTTTTCCGTATGAGCAGTTCTTC.

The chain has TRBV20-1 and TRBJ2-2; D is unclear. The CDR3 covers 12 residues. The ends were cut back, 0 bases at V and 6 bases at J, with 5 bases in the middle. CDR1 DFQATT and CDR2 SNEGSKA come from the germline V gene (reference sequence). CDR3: CSARDRAGELFF. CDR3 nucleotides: TGCAGTGCTAGAGATCGAGCCGGGGAGCTGTTTTTT.

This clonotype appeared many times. The CDR3 is CAISDGGRQYF. The CDR3 nucleotides are TGTGCCATCAGTGACGGGGGGCGGCAGTACTTC. J is TRBJ2-7 and V is TRBV10-3; a possible D gene is TRBD2 (7 bases). CDR3 length: 11 residues. CDR1 is ENHRY and CDR2 is SYGVKD in the germline V gene. Between the trimmed V and J ends, which lost 3 bases and 9 bases, there was a span of 9 bases.

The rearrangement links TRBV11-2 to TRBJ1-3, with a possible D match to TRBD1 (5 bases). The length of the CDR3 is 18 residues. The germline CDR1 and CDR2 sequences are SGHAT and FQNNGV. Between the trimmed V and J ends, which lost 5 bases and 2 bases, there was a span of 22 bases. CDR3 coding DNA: TGTGCCAGCAGCACCCGGGACCTTAAGGCTGCAGCTGGAAACACCATATATTTT. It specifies CASSTRDLKAAAGNTIYF.

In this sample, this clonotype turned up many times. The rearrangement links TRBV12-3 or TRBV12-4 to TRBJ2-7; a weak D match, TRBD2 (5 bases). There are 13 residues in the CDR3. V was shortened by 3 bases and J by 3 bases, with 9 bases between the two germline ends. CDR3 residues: CASSFPGNYEQYF. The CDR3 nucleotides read TGTGCCAGCAGTTTTCCGGGAAACTACGAGCAGTACTTC.